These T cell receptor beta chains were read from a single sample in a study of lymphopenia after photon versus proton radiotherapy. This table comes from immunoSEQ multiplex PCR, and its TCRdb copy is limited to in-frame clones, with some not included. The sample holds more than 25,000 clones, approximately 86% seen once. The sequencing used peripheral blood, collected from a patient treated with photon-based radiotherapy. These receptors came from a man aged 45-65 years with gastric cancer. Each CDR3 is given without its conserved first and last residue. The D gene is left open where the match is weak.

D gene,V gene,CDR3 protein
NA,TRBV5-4,ASSLGFANTEAF
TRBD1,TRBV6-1,AGGQGLNYGYT
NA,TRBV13,ASSLEHGYT
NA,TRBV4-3,ASSQDTLSSYEQY
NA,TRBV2,ASSKDLVLETQY
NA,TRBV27,ASSFRGNQPQH
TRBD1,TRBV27,ASSIRDSYGYT
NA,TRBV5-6,ASSDIMIQGYGYT
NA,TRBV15,ATSRDLYLFGYT
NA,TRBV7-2,ASSQGPNNSPLH
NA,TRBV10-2,ASGTSGNTIY
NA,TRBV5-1,ASSLEGSGNYGYT
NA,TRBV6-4,ASTGGNEQF
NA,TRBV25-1,ASSASSGGVREKLF
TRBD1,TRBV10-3,ATKGTATYEQY
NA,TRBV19,ASSPVRGATNEKLF
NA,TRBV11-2,ASSLTASTDTQY